A few counts support the clone carrying this T cell receptor beta chain. Its specificity is not known. The data originate from a study of Ad26.COV2.S vaccination and SARS-CoV-2 variants. About the research overall: Donor was assigned to the Ad26.COV2.S arm of trial COV1001.

Study results and limitations: Total T cell responses may have been underestimated by the TCR breadth and depth analyses.

Documented treatment: 15 to 20 received Ad26.COV2.S at low or high dose, single or two shots; about 5 received placebo; per-sample allocation not given. Repertoires come from day 63 after the first vaccine or placebo injection. This CDR3 has 18 residues. The germline CDR1 and CDR2 sequences are MGHRA and YSYEKL. The J segment lost 5 bases and the V segment lost 0 bases, leaving 11 bases of the junction unmatched. This table comes from immunoSEQ multiplex PCR, and its TCRdb copy is limited to in-frame clones, with some not included. The sample has 350,000 to 450,000 clones; 80% to 90% are singletons. The rearrangement links TRBV4-1 to TRBJ2-5, with 11 nucleotides matching TRBD2. The sequence was obtained from a person aged 18-60 years who received the Ad26.COV2.S COVID-19 vaccine or a placebo. Sequenced material: peripheral blood, taken in a trial of Ad26.COV2.S vaccine versus placebo. The CDR3 here is CASSQEFGLAGGQETQYF. CDR3 DNA sequence: TGCGCCAGCAGCCAAGAATTTGGTCTAGCGGGAGGTCAGGAGACCCAGTACTTC.